This T cell receptor beta chain was sequenced during a study of T cell responses to AZD1222 COVID-19 vaccine. Between the trimmed V and J ends, which lost 4 bases and 3 bases, there was a span of 12 bases. From germline, CDR1 is SQVTM and CDR2 ANQGSEA. CDR3 size: 13 residues. The method was immunoSEQ multiplex PCR; TCRdb's version includes in-frame clones alone and lacks a portion of them. The repertoire holds approximately 74,000 clones, with roughly 88% as singletons. The rearrangement joins TRBV29-1 to TRBJ1-2; D is ambiguous. The sequence came from an adult in good health. The sample here was peripheral blood, taken on day 0 of AZD1222 vaccination. CDR3 protein: CSVVNSKHYGYTF. DNA for the CDR3: TGCAGCGTTGTAAACAGCAAACACTATGGCTACACCTTC.